The 21 T cell receptor beta chains in this list originate from one sample, sequenced in a study of blood T cell repertoires in COVID-19. Assay used: immunoSEQ multiplex PCR; TCRdb lists only in-frame clones, some missing. Here the sample spans around 110,000 clones, roughly four fifths being singletons. Sequenced material: peripheral blood. The receptors stem from a woman in her 70s with acute or convalescent COVID-19.

The CDR3 sequence: CSASRGPNEKLFF. As DNA, the CDR3 is TGCAGTGCTAGTAGGGGGCCTAATGAAAAACTGTTTTTT. The J gene is TRBJ1-4, the V gene TRBV20-1, with 7 positions matching TRBD1. Trimming cost V 3 bases and J 3 bases; bases outside gene matches: 1. CDR3 length: 13 amino acids. Germline loops: CDR1 DFQATT, CDR2 SNEGSKA (reference sequence).

On this clone: Other DNA sequences within the sample encode an identical CDR3. The chain carries TRBV7-2 and TRBJ2-1, with TRBD2 as a possible D gene (5 bases). V was cut by 1 base and J by 5 bases, with 9 bases left in between. CDR3 length: 14 residues. Germline V gene sequence: CDR1 SGHTA, CDR2 FQGNSA. CDR3 sequence: CASSLVVGDNEQFF. The CDR3, as DNA: TGTGCCAGCAGCTTAGTAGTCGGGGACAATGAGCAGTTCTTC.

The rearrangement uses TRBV5-6 and TRBJ1-2; TRBD1 matches at 7 bases. CDR1 and CDR2 from the germline V gene are SGHDT and YYEEEE. The CDR3 has 12 residues. V lost 4 bases, J lost 6 bases, and 3 bases stayed unmatched. Here the CDR3 DNA reads TGTGCCAGCAGCGGGACAGAAAATGGCTACACCTTC. Amino acid sequence: CASSGTENGYTF.

The chain joins TRBV5-8 to TRBJ1-5; 7 positions agree with TRBD1. After removal of 1 base from V and 4 bases from J, the junction contained 5 bases not matched to a gene. This CDR3 comprises 15 residues. Germline-derived CDR1 and CDR2 are SGHTS and YDEGEE. CDR3 bases: TGTGCCAGCAGCTTGTTACAGGGGACGAATCAGCCCCAGCATTTT. This encodes CASSLLQGTNQPQHF.

The gene calls are TRBV14 and TRBJ1-1, with 7 positions matching TRBD1. Per germline, CDR1 SGHDN and CDR2 FVKESK. This CDR3 has 15 amino acids. Trimming took 3 bases from V and 4 from J; bases not matched to a gene: 8. The CDR3 DNA reads as TGTGCCAGCAGCCAGTTAGGGGGCGGTGGCACTGAAGCTTTCTTT. Its protein is CASSQLGGGGTEAFF.

The rearrangement joins TRBV9 to TRBJ2-1; no firm D call. The length of the CDR3 is 14 residues. V shed 4 bases and J shed 0 bases, with 8 bases lying between them. Per the germline V gene, CDR1 is SGDLS and CDR2 is YYNGEE. CDR3 region: CASSPMSSYNEQFF. The CDR3 nucleotides read TGTGCCAGCAGCCCGATGAGCTCCTACAATGAGCAGTTCTTC.

Here the CDR3 reads CASLAGGNTQYF. CDR3 coding DNA: TGTGCCAGCTTAGCGGGGGGAAATACGCAGTATTTT. The chain employs TRBV2 and TRBJ2-3, with 10 nucleotides matching TRBD2. Germline CDR1 reads SNHLY; CDR2 reads FYNNEI. CDR3 length: 12 amino acids. J lost 7 bases, V lost 8 bases, and 3 bases had no gene match. Combining the CDR3 with reference TRBV2 and TRBJ2-3 gives the whole variable domain EPEVTQTPSHQVTQMGQEVILRCVPISNHLYFYWYRQILGQKVEFLVSFYNNEISEKSEIFDDQFSVERPDGSNFTLKIRSTKLEDSAMYFCASLAGGNTQYFGPGTRLTVL.

The V gene is TRBV7-2, the J gene TRBJ1-6, with TRBD1 matching over 7 bases. The germline V gene has CDR1 SGHTA and CDR2 FQGNSA. The V segment lost 0 bases and the J segment 10 bases; nucleotides outside the gene matches: 6. The CDR3 length is 15 residues. Here the CDR3 DNA reads TGTGCCAGCAGCTTAGCAGGGGGCTCTGGGTCACCCCTCCACTTT. This codes for CASSLAGGSGSPLHF.

The chain combines TRBV6-5 with TRBJ1-3; D is uncertain. Trimming left V 9 bases short and J 2 bases short, with 14 bases between. The CDR3 is 14 residues long. Per germline, CDR1 MNHEY and CDR2 SVGAGI. The CDR3 coding sequence is TGTGCCAGTAAAGCGGGGTATACTGGAAACACCATATATTTT. It yields the protein CASKAGYTGNTIYF.

This sequence joins TRBV20-1 and TRBJ1-2; 8 bases are a match to TRBD1. Germline V gives CDR1 DFQATT, CDR2 SNEGSKA (reference sequence). J was trimmed by 4 bases and V by 3 bases; bases with no gene match: 13. The CDR3 spans 16 residues. CDR3 loop: CSASVITGGNLYGYTF. CDR3 in DNA: TGCAGTGCTAGTGTGATTACAGGGGGTAACCTCTATGGCTACACCTTC.

The V and J genes are TRBV7-2 and TRBJ2-7, with 11 bases matching TRBD1. Losses at the gene ends were 5 bases for V and 3 bases for J; bases not matched to a gene: 6. The CDR3 sequence is 15 residues long. Per the germline V gene, CDR1 is SGHTA and CDR2 is FQGNSA. The chain's CDR3 is CASSMWTGGYYEQYF. In DNA form, the CDR3 reads TGTGCCAGCAGCATGTGGACAGGGGGCTACTACGAGCAGTACTTC. Full variable domain (remainder filled in from reference TRBV7-2 and TRBJ2-7): GAGVSQSPSNKVTEKGKDVELRCDPISGHTALYWYRQSLGQGLEFLIYFQGNSAPDKSGLPSDRFSAERTGGSVSTLTIQRTQQEDSAVYLCASSMWTGGYYEQYFGPGTRLTVT.

The V call is TRBV6-6, the J call TRBJ1-3, with D perhaps TRBD1 (5 bases). Trimming took off 3 bases at V and 0 bases at J, with 6 bases between the two ends. Germline CDR1 is MNHNY and CDR2 is SVGAGI (reference sequence). The CDR3 loop spans 14 amino acids. CDR3 nucleotide sequence: TGTGCCAGCAGTTATAGGGGCTCTGGAAACACCATATATTTT. Translating gives CASSYRGSGNTIYF.

This clone was counted at least ten times. The CDR3: CASSQGPYARRKSSYEQYF. The CDR3 DNA sequence: TGCGCCAGCAGCCAAGGTCCCTATGCGCGGCGGAAAAGCTCCTACGAGCAGTACTTC. The rearrangement links TRBV4-1 to TRBJ2-7, with D unresolved. Trimming cost V 1 base and J 0 bases, with 22 bases left between them. The CDR3 has 19 amino acids. CDR1 is MGHRA and CDR2 is YSYEKL in the germline V gene.

V gene TRBV4-1 combines with J gene TRBJ2-1, with TRBD1 identical over 7 bases. V shed 4 bases, J shed 1 base, and the junction held 7 bases outside the gene matches. The CDR3 extends over 16 amino acids. CDR1 MGHRA and CDR2 YSYEKL come from the germline V gene. This chain's CDR3 is CASSPLGQLSYNEQFF. Here the CDR3 DNA reads TGCGCCAGCAGCCCCCTGGGACAGCTTTCCTACAATGAGCAGTTCTTC.

This chain joins TRBV7-6 and TRBJ1-2, with 11 nucleotides matching TRBD1. Germline V gives CDR1 SGHVS, CDR2 FNYEAQ. V was clipped by 5 bases and J by 4 bases; unmatched bases: 9. The CDR3 has 16 amino acids. The CDR3 is CASSQGQGGAGYGYTF. The CDR3 DNA reads as TGTGCCAGCAGCCAGGGACAGGGGGGCGCTGGCTATGGCTACACCTTC.

This clone was detected only a few times. The CDR3 region is CASRSGRSGNTIYF. The CDR3 region has the DNA TGTGCCAGTCGGAGTGGTCGCTCTGGAAACACCATATATTTT. This sequence joins TRBV6-6 and TRBJ1-3; D gene ambiguous. This CDR3 is 14 amino acids long. V lost 9 bases and J 0 bases, leaving 12 bases between the germline ends. Germline CDR1 and CDR2: MNHNY and SVGAGI (reference sequence).

The chain uses TRBV4-3 and TRBJ1-2, with 7 bases fitting TRBD1. The CDR3 spans 15 residues. The V gene's germline CDR1 is LGHNA and CDR2 YSLEER. The junction had 7 bases not matched to a gene; V was cut back by 0 bases and J by 6 bases. The CDR3 protein is CASSQDAQTGNGYTF. CDR3 sequence (DNA): TGCGCCAGCAGCCAAGATGCCCAGACAGGGAATGGCTACACCTTC.

The chain uses TRBV3-1 (or the pseudogene TRBV3-2) and TRBJ1-2; the D gene is possibly TRBD1 (6 bases). CDR3 length: 13 amino acids. Deletions cut 4 bases from V and 5 bases from J, with 11 bases between. Germline V gives CDR1 LGHDT, CDR2 YNNKEL (reference sequence). The CDR3 sequence: CASSPDRRYGYTF. The CDR3 DNA sequence: TGTGCCAGCAGCCCGGACAGACGATATGGCTACACCTTC.

This chain uses TRBV11-3 with TRBJ2-3, with TRBD2 matching over 9 bases. Germline V gene sequence: CDR1 SGHNT, CDR2 YENEEA. V shed 4 bases and J 0 bases; nucleotides not matched to a gene: 17. This CDR3 has 20 amino acids. For the CDR3, the DNA is TGTGCCAGCAGCTCCCCCAACAGCGGGGGGCCTATTACTAGCACAGATACGCAGTATTTT. It codes for CASSSPNSGGPITSTDTQYF.

The gene calls are TRBV12-3 or TRBV12-4 and TRBJ1-2; D unclear. Between the trimmed V and J ends, which lost 5 bases and 5 bases, there was a span of 9 bases. The CDR3 has 12 residues. CDR3: CASSREAYGYTF. The CDR3 nucleotides are TGTGCCAGCAGTCGGGAGGCGTATGGCTACACCTTC.

The chain couples TRBV6-5 to TRBJ2-6, with D unclear. The CDR3 has 15 amino acids. V was cut by 4 bases and J by 1 base, with 8 bases left in between. Per germline, CDR1 MNHEY and CDR2 SVGAGI. CDR3 residues: CASSLSLSGANVLTF. CDR3 nucleotide sequence: TGTGCCAGCAGTTTAAGCCTGTCTGGGGCCAACGTCCTGACTTTC.